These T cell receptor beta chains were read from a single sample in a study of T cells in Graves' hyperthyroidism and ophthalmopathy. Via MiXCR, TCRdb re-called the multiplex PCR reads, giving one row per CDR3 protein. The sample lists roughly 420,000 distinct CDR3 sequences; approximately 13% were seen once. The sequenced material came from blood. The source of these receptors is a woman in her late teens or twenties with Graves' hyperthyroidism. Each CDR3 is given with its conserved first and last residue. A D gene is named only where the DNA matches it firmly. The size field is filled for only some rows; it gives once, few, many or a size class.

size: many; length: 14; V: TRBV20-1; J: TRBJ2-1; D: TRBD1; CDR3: CSASGQGSYNEQFF; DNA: TGCAGTGCTAGTGGACAGGGATCCTACAATGAGCAGTTCTTC
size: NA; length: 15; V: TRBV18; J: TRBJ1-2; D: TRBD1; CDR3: CASSPPGQGPYGYTF; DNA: TGTGCCAGCTCACCTCCGGGACAGGGGCCCTATGGCTACACCTTC
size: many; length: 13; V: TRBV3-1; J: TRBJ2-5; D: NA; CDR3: CASSQGDSATQYF; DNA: TGTGCCAGCAGCCAAGGAGATAGTGCGACCCAGTACTTC
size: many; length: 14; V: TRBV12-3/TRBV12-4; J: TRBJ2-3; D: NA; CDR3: CASRNRDSTDTQYF; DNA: TGTGCCAGCAGGAACCGGGACAGCACAGATACGCAGTATTTT
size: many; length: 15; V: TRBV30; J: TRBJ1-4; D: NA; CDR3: CAWSYKQGGNQKLFF; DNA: TGTGCCTGGAGTTACAAGCAGGGAGGGAATCAAAAACTGTTTTTT
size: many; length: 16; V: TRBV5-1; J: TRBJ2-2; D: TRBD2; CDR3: CASSLAAGGSTGELFF; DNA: TGCGCCAGCAGCTTGGCAGCGGGAGGGAGTACCGGGGAGCTGTTTTTT
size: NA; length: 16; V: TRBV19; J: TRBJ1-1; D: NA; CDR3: CASSMWTVNPNTEAFF; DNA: TGTGCCAGTAGTATGTGGACAGTTAACCCAAACACTGAAGCTTTCTTT
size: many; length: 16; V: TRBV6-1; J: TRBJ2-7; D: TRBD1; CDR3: CASSEAHGTGGDEQYF; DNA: TGTGCCAGCAGTGAAGCCCACGGGACAGGTGGTGACGAGCAGTACTTC
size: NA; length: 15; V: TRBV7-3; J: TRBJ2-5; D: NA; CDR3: CASSKNGWSQETQYF; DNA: TGTGCCAGCAGCAAAAACGGGTGGTCCCAAGAGACCCAGTACTTC
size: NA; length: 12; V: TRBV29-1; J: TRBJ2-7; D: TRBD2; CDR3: CSVVGRALEQYF; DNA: TGCAGCGTTGTCGGGAGGGCTTTGGAGCAGTACTTC
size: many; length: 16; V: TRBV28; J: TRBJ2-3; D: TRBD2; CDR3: CASSDASGTSTDTQYF; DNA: TGTGCCAGCAGTGACGCTAGCGGTACTAGCACAGATACGCAGTATTTT
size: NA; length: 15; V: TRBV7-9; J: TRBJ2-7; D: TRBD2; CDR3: CASSLERDQGAEQYF; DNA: TGTGCCAGCAGCTTAGAGCGGGACCAAGGGGCCGAGCAGTACTTC
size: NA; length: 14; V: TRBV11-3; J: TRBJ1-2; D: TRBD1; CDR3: CASSLGDRAGGYTF; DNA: TGTGCCAGCAGCTTAGGGGACAGGGCTGGTGGCTACACCTTC
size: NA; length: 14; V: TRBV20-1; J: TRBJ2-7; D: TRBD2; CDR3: CSGRVGLGTYEQYF; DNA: TGCAGTGGTAGAGTGGGACTAGGGACCTACGAGCAGTACTTC
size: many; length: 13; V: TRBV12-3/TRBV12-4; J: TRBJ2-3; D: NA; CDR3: CASSNQYNIVQYF; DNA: TGTGCCAGCAGTAACCAGTACAATATAGTGCAGTATTTT
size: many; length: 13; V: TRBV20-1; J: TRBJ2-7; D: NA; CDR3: CSAMYREKYEQYF; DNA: TGCAGTGCTATGTACAGGGAGAAGTACGAGCAGTACTTC
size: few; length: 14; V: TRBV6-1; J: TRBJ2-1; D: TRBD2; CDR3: CASSPLRTSGEQFF; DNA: TGTGCCAGCAGTCCCCTCAGGACTAGCGGGGAGCAGTTCTTC
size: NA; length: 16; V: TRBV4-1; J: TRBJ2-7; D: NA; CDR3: CASSQDLESGVYEQYF; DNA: TGCGCCAGCAGCCAAGATCTTGAGTCAGGGGTCTACGAGCAGTACTTC
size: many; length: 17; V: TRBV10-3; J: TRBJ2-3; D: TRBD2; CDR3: CAISQSTGTSATDTQYF; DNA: TGTGCCATCAGTCAAAGTACCGGGACTAGCGCCACAGATACGCAGTATTTT
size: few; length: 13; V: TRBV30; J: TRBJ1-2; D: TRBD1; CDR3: CAWSVPGGQGYTF; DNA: TGTGCCTGGAGTGTTCCAGGGGGCCAAGGCTACACCTTC
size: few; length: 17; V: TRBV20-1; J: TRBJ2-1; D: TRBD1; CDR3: CSAVGTGGTSSYNEQFF; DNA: TGCAGTGCTGTGGGGACAGGCGGGACCTCCTCCTACAATGAGCAGTTCTTC
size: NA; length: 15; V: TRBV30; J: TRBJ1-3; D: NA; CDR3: CAWNSGLGSGNTIYF; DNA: TGTGCCTGGAATTCAGGGTTGGGCTCTGGAAACACCATATATTTT
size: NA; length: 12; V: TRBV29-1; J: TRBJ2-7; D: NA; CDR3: CSVDDTSYEQYF; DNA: TGCAGCGTTGACGACACCTCCTACGAGCAGTACTTC
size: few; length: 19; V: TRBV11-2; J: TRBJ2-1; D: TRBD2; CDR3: CASGRTLLREQKDGNEQFF; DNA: TGTGCCAGCGGCCGGACGCTGTTGCGGGAGCAGAAAGACGGCAATGAGCAGTTCTTC
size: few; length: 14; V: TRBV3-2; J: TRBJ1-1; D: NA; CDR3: CASSQGEGNTEAFF; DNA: TGTGCCAGCAGCCAAGGGGAGGGGAACACTGAAGCTTTCTTT
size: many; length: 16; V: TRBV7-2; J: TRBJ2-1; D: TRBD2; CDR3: CASSTLAGVGYNEQFF; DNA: TGTGCCAGCAGCACCCTAGCGGGAGTTGGGTACAATGAGCAGTTCTTC
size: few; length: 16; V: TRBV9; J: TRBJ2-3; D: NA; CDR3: CASRPPGTGSTDTQYF; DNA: TGTGCCAGCAGACCACCTGGGACTGGGAGCACAGATACGCAGTATTTT
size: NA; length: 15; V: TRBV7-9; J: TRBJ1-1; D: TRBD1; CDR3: CASSAGTGGYTEAFF; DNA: TGTGCCAGCAGCGCCGGGACAGGGGGGTACACTGAAGCTTTCTTT
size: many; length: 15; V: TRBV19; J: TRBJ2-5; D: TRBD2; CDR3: CASDDSGTSGETQYF; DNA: TGTGCCAGCGACGACTCCGGGACTAGCGGCGAGACCCAGTACTTC
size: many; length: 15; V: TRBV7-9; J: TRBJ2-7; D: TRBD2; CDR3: CASSSTGLVLNEQYF; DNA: TGTGCCAGCAGCAGCACGGGACTAGTTTTGAACGAGCAGTACTTC
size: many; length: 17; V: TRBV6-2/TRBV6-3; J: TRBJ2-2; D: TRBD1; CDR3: CASMRTGGAFGTGELFF; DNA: TGTGCCAGCATGAGGACAGGGGGGGCTTTTGGCACCGGGGAGCTGTTTTTT
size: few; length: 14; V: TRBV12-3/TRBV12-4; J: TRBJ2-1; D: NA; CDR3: CASRHRALYNEQFF; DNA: TGTGCCAGCAGACATCGGGCCTTGTACAATGAGCAGTTCTTC
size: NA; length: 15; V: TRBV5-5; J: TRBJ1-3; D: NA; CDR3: CASSEGPHRGNTIYF; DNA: TGTGCCAGCAGCGAGGGGCCGCACCGTGGAAACACCATATATTTT
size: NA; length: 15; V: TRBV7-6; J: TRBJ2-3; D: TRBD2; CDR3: CASSLAGGSPATQYF; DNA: TGTGCCAGCAGCTTAGCGGGAGGGTCGCCAGCTACGCAGTATTTT
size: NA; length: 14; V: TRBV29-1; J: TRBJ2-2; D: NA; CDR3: CSVMIAGAPGSCFF; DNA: NA
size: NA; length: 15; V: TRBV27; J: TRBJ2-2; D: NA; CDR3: CAIRDTPSRTGELFF; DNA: TGTGCCATCAGGGACACCCCGTCCCGCACCGGGGAGCTGTTTTTT
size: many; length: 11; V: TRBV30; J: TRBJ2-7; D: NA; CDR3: CAWSGAVEQYF; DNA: TGTGCCTGGAGTGGGGCGGTTGAGCAGTACTTC
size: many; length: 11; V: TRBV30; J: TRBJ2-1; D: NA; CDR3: CAWVERGEQFF; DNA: TGTGCCTGGGTCGAGAGGGGTGAGCAGTTCTTC
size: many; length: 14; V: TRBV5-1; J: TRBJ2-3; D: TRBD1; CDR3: CASKQGDGTDTQYF; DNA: TGCGCCAGCAAACAGGGGGACGGCACAGATACGCAGTATTTT
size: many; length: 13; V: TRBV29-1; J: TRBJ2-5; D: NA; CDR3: CSVGGLLAETQYF; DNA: TGCAGCGTGGGGGGCCTTCTGGCAGAGACCCAGTACTTC
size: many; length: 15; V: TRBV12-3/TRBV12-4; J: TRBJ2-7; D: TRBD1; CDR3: CASSLKGTGANEQYF; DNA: TGTGCCAGCAGCCTGAAGGGGACAGGGGCAAACGAGCAGTACTTC
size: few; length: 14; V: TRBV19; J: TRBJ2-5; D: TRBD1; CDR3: CASSMDRGIGTQYF; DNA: TGTGCCAGTAGTATGGACAGGGGAATTGGGACCCAGTACTTC
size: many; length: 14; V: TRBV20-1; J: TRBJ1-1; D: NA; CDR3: CSAAPQVLNTEAFF; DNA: TGCAGTGCCGCCCCCCAGGTGCTGAACACTGAAGCTTTCTTT
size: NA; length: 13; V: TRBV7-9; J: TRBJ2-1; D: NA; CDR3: CASSPNFYNEQFF; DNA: TGTGCCAGCAGCCCAAACTTCTACAATGAGCAGTTCTTC
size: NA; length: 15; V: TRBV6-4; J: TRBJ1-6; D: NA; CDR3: CASSVSGFRNSPLHF; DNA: TGTGCCAGCAGTGTATCGGGGTTTCGTAATTCACCCCTCCACTTT
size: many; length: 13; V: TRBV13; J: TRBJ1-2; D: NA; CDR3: CASSKTSNYGYTF; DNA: TGTGCCAGCAGCAAGACAAGCAACTATGGCTACACCTTC
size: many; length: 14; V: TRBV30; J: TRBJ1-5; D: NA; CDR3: CAWSGTGFYQPQHF; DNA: TGTGCCTGGAGTGGAACAGGGTTCTATCAGCCCCAGCATTTT
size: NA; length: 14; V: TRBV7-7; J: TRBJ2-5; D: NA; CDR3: CASSLSREEETQYF; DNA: TGTGCTAGCAGCTTATCCAGGGAGGAAGAGACCCAGTACTTC
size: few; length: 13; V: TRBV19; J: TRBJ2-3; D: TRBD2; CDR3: CASMGLAGDTQYF; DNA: TGTGCCAGTATGGGACTAGCGGGAGATACGCAGTATTTT
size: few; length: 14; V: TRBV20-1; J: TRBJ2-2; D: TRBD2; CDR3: CSASSGGDTGELFF; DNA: TGCAGTGCTAGCTCGGGGGGGGATACCGGGGAGCTGTTTTTT
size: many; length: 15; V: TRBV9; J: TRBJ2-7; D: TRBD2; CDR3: CASSAGLAGGVEQYF; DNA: TGTGCCAGCAGCGCCGGACTAGCGGGAGGCGTCGAGCAGTACTTC
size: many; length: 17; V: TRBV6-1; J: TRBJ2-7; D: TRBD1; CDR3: CASSLVLPGQGAYEQYF; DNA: TGTGCCAGCAGTTTGGTCCTTCCGGGACAGGGGGCCTACGAGCAGTACTTC
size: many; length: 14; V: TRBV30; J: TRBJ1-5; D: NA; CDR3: CAWNRVGSNQPQHF; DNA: TGTGCCTGGAACAGGGTTGGAAGCAATCAGCCCCAGCATTTT
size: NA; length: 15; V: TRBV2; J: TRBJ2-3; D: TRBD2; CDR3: CASSESGSRADTQYF; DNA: TGTGCCAGCAGTGAAAGCGGGAGTCGGGCAGATACGCAGTATTTT
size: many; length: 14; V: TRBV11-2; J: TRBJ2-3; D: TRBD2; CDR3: CASSRDYDTDTQYF; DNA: TGTGCCAGCAGCCGGGACTATGACACAGATACGCAGTATTTT
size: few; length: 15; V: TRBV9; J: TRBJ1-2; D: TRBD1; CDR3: CASSPGQTLGYGYTF; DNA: TGTGCCAGCAGCCCGGGACAGACCTTGGGCTATGGCTACACCTTC
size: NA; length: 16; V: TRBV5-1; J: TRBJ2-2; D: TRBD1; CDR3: CASSFRDSSMSGELFF; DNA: TGCGCCAGCAGCTTTAGGGACAGCAGTATGTCCGGGGAGCTGTTTTTT
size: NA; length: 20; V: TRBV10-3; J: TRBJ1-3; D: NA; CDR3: CAISEWGGVDTHSSGNTIYF; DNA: TGTGCCATCAGTGAGTGGGGAGGTGTGGACACGCACAGCTCTGGAAACACCATATATTTT
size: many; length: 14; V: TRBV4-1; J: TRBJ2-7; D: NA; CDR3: CASSQVPGVGEQYF; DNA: TGCGCCAGCAGCCAAGTTCCGGGGGTAGGCGAGCAGTACTTC
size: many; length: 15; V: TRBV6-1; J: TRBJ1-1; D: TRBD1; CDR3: CASSGGTGGNTEAFF; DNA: TGTGCCAGCAGTGGAGGGACAGGGGGGAACACTGAAGCTTTCTTT